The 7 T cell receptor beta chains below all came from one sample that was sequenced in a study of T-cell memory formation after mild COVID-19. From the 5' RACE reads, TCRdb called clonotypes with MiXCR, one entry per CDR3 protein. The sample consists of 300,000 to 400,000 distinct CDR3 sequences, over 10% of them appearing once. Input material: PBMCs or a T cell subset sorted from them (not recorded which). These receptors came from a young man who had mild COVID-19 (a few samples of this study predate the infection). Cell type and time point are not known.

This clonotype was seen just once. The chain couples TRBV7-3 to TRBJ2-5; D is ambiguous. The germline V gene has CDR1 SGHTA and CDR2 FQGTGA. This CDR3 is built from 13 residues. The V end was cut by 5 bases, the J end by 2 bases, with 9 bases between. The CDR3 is CASSRRAQETQYF. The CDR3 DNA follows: TGTGCCAGCAGCCGGCGAGCTCAAGAGACCCAGTACTTC.

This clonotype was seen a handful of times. The CDR3 nucleotides are TGTGCCAGCAGCGGAAGGGACTACCAGGAGCAGTTCTTC. As protein: CASSGRDYQEQFF. V gene TRBV7-2 combines with J gene TRBJ2-1; TRBD2 matches at 7 bases. Germline V gene data show CDR1 as SGHTA and CDR2 as FQGNSA. The CDR3 is 13 residues long. J was trimmed by 10 bases and V by 5 bases; bases with no gene match: 8.

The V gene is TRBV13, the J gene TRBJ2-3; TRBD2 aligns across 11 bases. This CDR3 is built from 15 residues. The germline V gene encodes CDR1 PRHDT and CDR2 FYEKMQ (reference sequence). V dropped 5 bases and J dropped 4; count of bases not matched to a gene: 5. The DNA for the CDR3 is TGTGCCAGCAGCCTCCGACTAGCGGGGTCAGATACGCAGTATTTT. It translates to CASSLRLAGSDTQYF.

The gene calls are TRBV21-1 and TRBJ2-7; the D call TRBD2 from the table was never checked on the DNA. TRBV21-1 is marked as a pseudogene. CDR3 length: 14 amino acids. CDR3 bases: TGTGCCAGCAGCAGCTGGACTCGATCCTACGAGCAGTACGTC. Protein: CASSSWTRSYEQYV.

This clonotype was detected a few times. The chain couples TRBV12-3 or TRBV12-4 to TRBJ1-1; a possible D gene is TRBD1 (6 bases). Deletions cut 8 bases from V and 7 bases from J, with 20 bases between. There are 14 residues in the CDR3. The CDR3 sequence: CASQATGAPFEAFF. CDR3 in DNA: TGTGCCAGCCAGGCGACGGGGGCCCCTTTTGAAGCTTTCTTT.

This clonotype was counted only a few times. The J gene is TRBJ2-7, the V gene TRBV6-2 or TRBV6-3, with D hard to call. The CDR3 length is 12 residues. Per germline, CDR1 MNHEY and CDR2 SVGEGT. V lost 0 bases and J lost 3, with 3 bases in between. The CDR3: CASSYSSYEQYV. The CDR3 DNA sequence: TGTGCCAGCAGTTACTCCAGCTACGAGCAGTACGTC.

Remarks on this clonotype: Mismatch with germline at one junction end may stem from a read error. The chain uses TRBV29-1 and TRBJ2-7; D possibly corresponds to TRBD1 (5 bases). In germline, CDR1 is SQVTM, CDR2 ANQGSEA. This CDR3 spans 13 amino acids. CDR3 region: CSVEGVGTYEQYF. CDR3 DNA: TGCAGCGTCGAAGGGGTCGGAACCTACGAGCAGTACTTC.